The 6 T cell receptor beta chains listed next were all sequenced from one sample in a study of shared clonotypes between healthy human individuals. Some clones are missing from TCRdb's copy, which holds only in-frame ones; the method was immunoSEQ multiplex PCR. The table includes over 1.4 million clones, roughly 96% detected once. Sequenced input: naive CD4+ T cells sorted from blood. This sample's subset: CD45RA+ positively selected. These receptors originate from a young man in good health.

This chain joins TRBV20-1 and TRBJ1-1; 7 bases map to TRBD1. The CDR3 covers 11 residues. The germline gives CDR1 DFQATT, CDR2 SNEGSKA (reference sequence). The V segment lost 6 bases and the J segment 11 bases; nucleotides outside the gene matches: 9. The CDR3 DNA sequence: TGCAGTGCCAGACAGGGCCTCGAGGCTTTCTTT. Amino acid sequence: CSARQGLEAFF.

This chain connects TRBV19 to TRBJ2-7; weak D call: TRBD1 (6 bases). Trimming cost V 4 bases and J 3 bases, with 19 bases left between them. The length of the CDR3 is 16 residues. Germline assignment: CDR1 LNHDA and CDR2 SQIVND (reference sequence). CDR3 DNA sequence: TGTGCCAGTAGTAGGACAGATCGAAGGTCGGGCTACGAGCAGTACTTC. Translation: CASSRTDRRSGYEQYF.

The chain is built from TRBV30 and TRBJ1-1; possibly TRBD1 for D (6 bases). The CDR3 extends over 14 amino acids. V was trimmed by 4 bases and J by 2 bases, leaving 14 bases between them. CDR1 and CDR2 from the germline V gene are GTSNPN and SVGIG (reference sequence). CDR3 bases: TGTGCCTGGACCCGGGGGGGCATAAACACTGAAGCTTTCTTT. Amino acids: CAWTRGGINTEAFF.

The chain is built from TRBV7-6 and TRBJ2-3; TRBD2 aligns across 7 bases. Losses at the gene ends were 1 base for V and 0 bases for J; bases not matched to a gene: 4. The germline V gene has CDR1 SGHVS and CDR2 FNYEAQ. The CDR3 contains 16 residues. Here the CDR3 DNA reads TGTGCCAGCAGCTTAGTGGCTAGCGGTAGCACAGATACGCAGTATTTT. It specifies CASSLVASGSTDTQYF.

The rearrangement uses TRBV18 and TRBJ2-7; TRBD1 or TRBD2 may be the D gene (5 bases each). The V gene lost 4 bases and the J gene lost 0 bases, with 13 bases spanning the gap. Germline-derived CDR1 and CDR2 are KGHSH and LQKENI. The CDR3 loop spans 15 amino acids. The CDR3 loop reads CASSRQGRNSYEQYF. The CDR3 DNA sequence: TGTGCCAGCTCACGGCAGGGACGGAACTCCTACGAGCAGTACTTC.

This clone was seen more than once but under ten times. The chain combines TRBV11-2 with TRBJ2-2; D perhaps matches TRBD2 (5 bases). There are 16 residues in the CDR3. Per the germline V gene, CDR1 is SGHAT and CDR2 is FQNNGV. Trimming shortened V by 0 bases and J by 5 bases, and 13 bases separated the two germline ends. The CDR3 spells CASSLEGLPGTGELFF. DNA for the CDR3: TGTGCCAGCAGCTTAGAGGGCCTCCCGGGGACCGGGGAGCTGTTTTTT.